The sequence of this T cell receptor beta chain was determined in a study of blood T cell repertoires in COVID-19. Study-wide context: Spain, Italy and the United States supplied samples that represented acute and convalescent COVID-19. T cells, B-cell-depleted T cells, or PBMCs provided the cDNA or gDNA that served as material.

The method was immunoSEQ multiplex PCR; TCRdb's version includes in-frame clones alone and lacks a portion of them. The sample lists approximately 490,000 clones; roughly nine tenths were seen once. Clinical history reported by participants formed the basis on which cohorts were assigned. This CDR3 has 14 residues. V was pared by 5 bases and J by 9 bases, with 5 bases of the junction left unmatched. Looked up from germline, CDR1 is SGHVS and CDR2 is FNYEAQ. The chain employs TRBV7-6 and TRBJ1-6; 9 bases align to TRBD1. What was sequenced was PBMCs or T cells enriched from blood (not recorded which). This TCR derives from a woman aged 55-75 years who had recovered from COVID-19. The CDR3 DNA reads as TGTGCCAGCAGCCAAGACAGGGGGGGTTCACCCCTCCACTTT. Translation gives CASSQDRGGSPLHF.